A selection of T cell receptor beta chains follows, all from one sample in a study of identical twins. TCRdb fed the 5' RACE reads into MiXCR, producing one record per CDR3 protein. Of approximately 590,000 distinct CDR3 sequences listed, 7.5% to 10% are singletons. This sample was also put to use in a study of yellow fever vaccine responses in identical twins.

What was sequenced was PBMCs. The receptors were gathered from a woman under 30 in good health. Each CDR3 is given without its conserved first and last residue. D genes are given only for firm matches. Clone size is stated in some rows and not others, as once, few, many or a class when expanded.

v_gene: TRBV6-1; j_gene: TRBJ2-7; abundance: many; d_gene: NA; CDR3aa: ASRPSPGRWIYEQY
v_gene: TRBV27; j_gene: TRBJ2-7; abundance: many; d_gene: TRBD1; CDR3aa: ASSVPGQGAWEQY
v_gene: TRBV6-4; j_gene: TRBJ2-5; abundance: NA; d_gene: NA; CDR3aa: ASSRDEKETQY
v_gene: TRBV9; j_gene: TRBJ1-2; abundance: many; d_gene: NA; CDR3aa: ASGADGLSYGYT
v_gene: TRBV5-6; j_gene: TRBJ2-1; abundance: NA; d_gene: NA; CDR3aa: ASSLGQNLLYNEQF
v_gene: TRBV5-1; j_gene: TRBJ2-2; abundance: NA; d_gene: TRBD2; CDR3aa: ASSLQLAGGFTGELF
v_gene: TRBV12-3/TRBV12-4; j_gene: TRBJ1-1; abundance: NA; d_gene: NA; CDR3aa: ASRGRGITEAF
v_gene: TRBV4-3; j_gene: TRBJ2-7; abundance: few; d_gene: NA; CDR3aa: ASSQRGRVDEQY
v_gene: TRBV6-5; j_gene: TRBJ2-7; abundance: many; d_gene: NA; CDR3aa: ASSICYEQY
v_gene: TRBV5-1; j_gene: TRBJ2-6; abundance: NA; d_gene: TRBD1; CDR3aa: ASSLGGQVYGANVLT
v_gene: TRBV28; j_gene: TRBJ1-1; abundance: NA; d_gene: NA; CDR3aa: ASSSLLQEAF
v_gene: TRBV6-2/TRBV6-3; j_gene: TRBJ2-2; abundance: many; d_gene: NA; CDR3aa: ASSYPVRWNTGELF
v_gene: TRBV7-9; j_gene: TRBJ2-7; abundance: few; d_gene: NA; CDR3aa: ASSSRVRDGEQY
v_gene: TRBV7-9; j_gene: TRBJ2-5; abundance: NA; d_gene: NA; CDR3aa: ASSLGTGGVQETQY
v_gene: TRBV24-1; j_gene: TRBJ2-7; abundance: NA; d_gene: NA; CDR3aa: ATSDSTGRPAQY
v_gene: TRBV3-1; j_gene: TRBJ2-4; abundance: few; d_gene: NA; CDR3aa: ASSQRDLIAKNIQY
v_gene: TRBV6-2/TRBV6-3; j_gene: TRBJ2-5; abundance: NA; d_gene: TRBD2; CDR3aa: ASSYSGAGVKTQY
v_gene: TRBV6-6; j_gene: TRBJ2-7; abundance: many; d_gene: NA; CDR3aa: ASSRSEEQY
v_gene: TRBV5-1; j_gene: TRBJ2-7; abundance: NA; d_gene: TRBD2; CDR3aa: ASSPGRDYSYEQY
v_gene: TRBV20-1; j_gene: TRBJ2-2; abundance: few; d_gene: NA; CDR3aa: SAPFMITGELF
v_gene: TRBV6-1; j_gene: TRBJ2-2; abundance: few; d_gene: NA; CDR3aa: ASSEFAKNTGELF
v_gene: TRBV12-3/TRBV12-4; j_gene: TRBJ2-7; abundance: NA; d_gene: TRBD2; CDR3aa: ASQRDRPYYEQY
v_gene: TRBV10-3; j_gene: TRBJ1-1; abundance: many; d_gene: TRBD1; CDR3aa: AIGDSINTEAF
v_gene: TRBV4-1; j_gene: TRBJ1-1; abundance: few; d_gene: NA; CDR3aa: ASSPSEMNTEAF
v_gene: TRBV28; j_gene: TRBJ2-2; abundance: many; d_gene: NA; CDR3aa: ASRLARYGGELF
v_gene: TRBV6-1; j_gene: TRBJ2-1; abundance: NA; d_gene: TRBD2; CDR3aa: ASTGTSGSNEQF
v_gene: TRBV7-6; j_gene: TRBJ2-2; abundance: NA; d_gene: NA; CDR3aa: ASSLASPNSKNTGELF
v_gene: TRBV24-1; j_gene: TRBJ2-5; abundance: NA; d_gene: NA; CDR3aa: ATSGGVQETQY
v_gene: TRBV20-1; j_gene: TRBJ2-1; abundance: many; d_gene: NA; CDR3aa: SARTGRGEQF
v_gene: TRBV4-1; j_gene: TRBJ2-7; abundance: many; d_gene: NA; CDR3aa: ASSQVSDRSSYEQY
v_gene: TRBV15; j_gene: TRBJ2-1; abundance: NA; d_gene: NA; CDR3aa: ATSRASGSYNEQF
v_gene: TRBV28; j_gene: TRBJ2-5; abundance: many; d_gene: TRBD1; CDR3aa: ASSSNFPLTGRLATQY
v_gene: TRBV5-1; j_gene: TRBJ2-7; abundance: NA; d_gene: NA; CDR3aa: ASSSSGKNSYEQY
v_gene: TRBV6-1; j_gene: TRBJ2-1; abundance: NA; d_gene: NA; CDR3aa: ASNVVGYNEQF
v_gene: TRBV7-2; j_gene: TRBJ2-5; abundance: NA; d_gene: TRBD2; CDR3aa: ASSLLTSGYQETQY
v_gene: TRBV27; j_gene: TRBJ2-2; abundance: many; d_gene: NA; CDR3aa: ASSPRRNTGELF
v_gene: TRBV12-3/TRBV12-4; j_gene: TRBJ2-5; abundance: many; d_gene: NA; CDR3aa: ATAKGSTETQY
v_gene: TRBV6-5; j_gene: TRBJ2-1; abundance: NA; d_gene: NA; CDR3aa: ASSYSDRKLPSSYNEQF
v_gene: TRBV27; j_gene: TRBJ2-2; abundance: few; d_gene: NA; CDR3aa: ANQPGHSNTGELF
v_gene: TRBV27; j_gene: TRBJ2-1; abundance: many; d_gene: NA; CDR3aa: ASKSTDRTTNEQF
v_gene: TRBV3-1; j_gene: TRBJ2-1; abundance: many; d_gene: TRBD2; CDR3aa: ASSPTRGGYNEQF
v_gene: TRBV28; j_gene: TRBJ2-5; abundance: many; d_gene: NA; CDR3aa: ASIHGGGRETQY
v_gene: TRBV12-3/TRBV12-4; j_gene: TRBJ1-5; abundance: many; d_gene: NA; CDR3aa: AAGDGNQPQH
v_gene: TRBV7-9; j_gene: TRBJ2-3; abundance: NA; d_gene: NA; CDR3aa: ASSNPTRPTDTQY
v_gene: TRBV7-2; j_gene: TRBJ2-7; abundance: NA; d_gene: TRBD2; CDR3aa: ASSFKPSSGGYEQY
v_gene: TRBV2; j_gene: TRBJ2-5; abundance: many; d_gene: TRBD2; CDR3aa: ASILAGQETQY
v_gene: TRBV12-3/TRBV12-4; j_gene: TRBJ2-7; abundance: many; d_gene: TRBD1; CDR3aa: ASSRGQGGLY
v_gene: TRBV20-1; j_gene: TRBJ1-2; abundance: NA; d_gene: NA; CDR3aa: SARDRGPGIGGYT
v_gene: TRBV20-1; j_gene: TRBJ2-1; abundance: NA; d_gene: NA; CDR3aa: SARGTFSPYNEQF
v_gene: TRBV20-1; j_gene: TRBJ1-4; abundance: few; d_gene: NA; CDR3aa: SAREGTIGEKLF